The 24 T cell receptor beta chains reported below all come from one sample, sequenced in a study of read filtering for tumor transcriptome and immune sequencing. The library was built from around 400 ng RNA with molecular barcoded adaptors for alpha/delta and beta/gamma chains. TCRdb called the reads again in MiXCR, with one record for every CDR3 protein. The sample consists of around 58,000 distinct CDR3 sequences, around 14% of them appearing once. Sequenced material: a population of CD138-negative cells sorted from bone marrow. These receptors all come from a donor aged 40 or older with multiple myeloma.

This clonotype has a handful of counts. CDR3 bases: TGTGCCAGCAGTTTCCTCGGGACCGAGAACACCGGGGAGCTGTTTTTT. This translates into CASSFLGTENTGELFF. The chain recombines TRBV28 with TRBJ2-2; D may be TRBD1 or TRBD2 (5 bases each). Trimming removed 3 bases at V and 1 base at J, with 12 bases between. The germline CDR1 and CDR2 sequences are MDHEN and SYDVKM. This CDR3 region has 16 residues.

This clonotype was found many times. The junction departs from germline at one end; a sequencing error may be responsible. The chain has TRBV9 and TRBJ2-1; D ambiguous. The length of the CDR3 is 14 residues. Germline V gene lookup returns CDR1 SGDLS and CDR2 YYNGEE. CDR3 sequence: CASGVGGTPDEQFF. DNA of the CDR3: TGTGCCAGCGGCGTAGGCGGAACCCCCGACGAGCAGTTCTTC.

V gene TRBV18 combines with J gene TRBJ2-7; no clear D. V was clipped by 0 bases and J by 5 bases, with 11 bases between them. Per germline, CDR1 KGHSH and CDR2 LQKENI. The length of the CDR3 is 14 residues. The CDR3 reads CASSPPGAWDEQYF. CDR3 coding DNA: TGTGCCAGCTCACCACCGGGCGCCTGGGACGAGCAGTACTTC.

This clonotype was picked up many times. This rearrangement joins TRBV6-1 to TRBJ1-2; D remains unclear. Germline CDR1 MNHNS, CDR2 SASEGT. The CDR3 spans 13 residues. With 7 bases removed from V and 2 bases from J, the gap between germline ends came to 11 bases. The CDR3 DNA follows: TGTGCCAGCACATTTACGGCAAACTATGGCTACACCTTC. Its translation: CASTFTANYGYTF.

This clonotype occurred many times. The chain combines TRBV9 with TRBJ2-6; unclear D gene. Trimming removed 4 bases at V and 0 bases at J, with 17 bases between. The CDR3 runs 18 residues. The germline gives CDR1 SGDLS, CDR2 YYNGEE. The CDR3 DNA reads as TGTGCCAGCAGCCCCACTGACAAGCTCTTCTCTGGGGCCAACGTCCTGACTTTC. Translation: CASSPTDKLFSGANVLTF. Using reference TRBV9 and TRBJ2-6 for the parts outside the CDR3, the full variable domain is DSGVTQTPKHLITATGQRVTLRCSPRSGDLSVYWYQQSLDQGLQFLIQYYNGEERAKGNILERFSAQQFPDLHSELNLSSLELGDSALYFCASSPTDKLFSGANVLTFGAGSRLTVL.

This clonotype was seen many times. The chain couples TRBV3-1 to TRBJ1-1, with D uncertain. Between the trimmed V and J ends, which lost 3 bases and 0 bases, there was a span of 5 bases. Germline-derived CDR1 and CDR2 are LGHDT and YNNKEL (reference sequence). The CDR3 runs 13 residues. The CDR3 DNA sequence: TGTGCCAGCAGCCAGGGCTTGAACACTGAAGCTTTCTTT. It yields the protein CASSQGLNTEAFF. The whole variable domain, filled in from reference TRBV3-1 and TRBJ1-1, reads DTAVSQTPKYLVTQMGNDKSIKCEQNLGHDTMYWYKQDSKKFLKIMFSYNNKELIINETVPNRFSPKSPDKAHLNLHINSLELGDSAVYFCASSQGLNTEAFFGQGTRLTVV.

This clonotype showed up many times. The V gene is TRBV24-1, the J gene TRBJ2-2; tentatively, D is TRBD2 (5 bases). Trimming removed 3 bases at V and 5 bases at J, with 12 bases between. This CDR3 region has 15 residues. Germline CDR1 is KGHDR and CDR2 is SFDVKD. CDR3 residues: CATSDPGSVTGELFF. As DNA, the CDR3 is TGTGCCACCAGTGATCCGGGATCTGTGACCGGGGAGCTGTTTTTT.

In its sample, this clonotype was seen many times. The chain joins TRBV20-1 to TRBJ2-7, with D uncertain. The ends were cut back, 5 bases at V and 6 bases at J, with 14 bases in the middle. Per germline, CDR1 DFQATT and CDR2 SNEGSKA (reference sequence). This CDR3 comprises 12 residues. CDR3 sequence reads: CSAGSVGGEQYF. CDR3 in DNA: TGCAGTGCTGGTTCGGTAGGTGGCGAGCAGTACTTC.

The CDR3 nucleotides read TGCAGCGTGACCAGGGGAGGTGGTACTGAAGCTTTCTTT. It codes for CSVTRGGGTEAFF. The chain couples TRBV29-1 to TRBJ1-1; tentatively, D is TRBD1 (6 bases). Deletions cut 6 bases from V and 5 bases from J, with 16 bases between. Germline values: CDR1 SQVTM, CDR2 ANQGSEA. The CDR3 runs to 13 residues.

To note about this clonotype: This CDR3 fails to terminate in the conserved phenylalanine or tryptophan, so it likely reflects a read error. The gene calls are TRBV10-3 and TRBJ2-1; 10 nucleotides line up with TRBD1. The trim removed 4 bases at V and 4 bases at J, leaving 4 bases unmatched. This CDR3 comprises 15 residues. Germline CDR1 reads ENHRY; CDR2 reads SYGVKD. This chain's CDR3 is CAISAGTGDYNEQFL. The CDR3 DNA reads TGTGCCATCAGTGCCGGGACAGGGGATTACAATGAGCAGTTCCTC.

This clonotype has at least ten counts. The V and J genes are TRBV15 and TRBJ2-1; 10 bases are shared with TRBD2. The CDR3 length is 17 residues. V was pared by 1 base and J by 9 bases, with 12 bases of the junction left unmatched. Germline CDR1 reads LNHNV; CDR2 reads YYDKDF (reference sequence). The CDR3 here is CATSRGTLAGEGVEQFF. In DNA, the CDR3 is TGTGCCACCAGCAGAGGAACGCTAGCGGGAGAGGGCGTTGAGCAGTTCTTC.

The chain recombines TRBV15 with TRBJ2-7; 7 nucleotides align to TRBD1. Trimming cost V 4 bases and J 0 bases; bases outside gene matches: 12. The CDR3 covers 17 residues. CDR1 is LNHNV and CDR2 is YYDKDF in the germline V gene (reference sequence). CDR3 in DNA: TGTGCCACCAGCAAACGCTGGGGACAGAGAAGCTCCTACGAGCAGTACTTC. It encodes CATSKRWGQRSSYEQYF.

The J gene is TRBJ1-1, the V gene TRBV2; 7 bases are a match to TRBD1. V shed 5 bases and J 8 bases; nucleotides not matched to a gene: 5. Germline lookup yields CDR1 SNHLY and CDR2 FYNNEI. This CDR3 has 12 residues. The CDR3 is CASSTPGQEAFF. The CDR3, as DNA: TGTGCCAGCAGTACACCGGGACAGGAAGCTTTCTTT.

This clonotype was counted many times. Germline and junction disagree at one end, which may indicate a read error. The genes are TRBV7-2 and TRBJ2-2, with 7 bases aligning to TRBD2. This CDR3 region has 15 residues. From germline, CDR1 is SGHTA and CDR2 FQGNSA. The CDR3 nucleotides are TGTGCCAGCAGCGTGAGCGGGGCGAATACCGGGGAGCTGTTTTTT. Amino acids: CASSVSGANTGELFF.

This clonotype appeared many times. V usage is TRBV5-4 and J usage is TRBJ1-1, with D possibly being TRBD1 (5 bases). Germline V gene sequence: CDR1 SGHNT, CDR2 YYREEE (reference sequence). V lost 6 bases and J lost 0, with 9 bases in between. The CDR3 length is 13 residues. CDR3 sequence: CASTDSLNTEAFF. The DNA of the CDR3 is TGTGCCAGCACAGACAGTTTGAACACTGAAGCTTTCTTT.

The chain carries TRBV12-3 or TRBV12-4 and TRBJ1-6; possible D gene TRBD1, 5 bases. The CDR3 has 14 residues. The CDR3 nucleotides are TGTCCCCGCAGTGCCCAAGACAGAAATTCACCCCTCCACTTT. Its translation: CPRSAQDRNSPLHF.

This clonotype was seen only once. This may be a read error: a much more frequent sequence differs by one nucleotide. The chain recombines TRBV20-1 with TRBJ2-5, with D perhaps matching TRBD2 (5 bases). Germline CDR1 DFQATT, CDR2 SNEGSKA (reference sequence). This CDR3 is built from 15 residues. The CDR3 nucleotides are TGCGGTGCTAGAGATCTTCTGTCGGGACAAGAGACCCAGTACTTC. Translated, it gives CGARDLLSGQETQYF.

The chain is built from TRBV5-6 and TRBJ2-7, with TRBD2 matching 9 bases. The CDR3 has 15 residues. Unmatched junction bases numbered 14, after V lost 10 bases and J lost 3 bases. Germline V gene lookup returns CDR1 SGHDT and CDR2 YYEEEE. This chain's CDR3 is CAGIAGGRPYYEQYF. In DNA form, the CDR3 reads TGTGCCGGCATTGCGGGGGGGCGTCCCTACTACGAGCAGTACTTC.

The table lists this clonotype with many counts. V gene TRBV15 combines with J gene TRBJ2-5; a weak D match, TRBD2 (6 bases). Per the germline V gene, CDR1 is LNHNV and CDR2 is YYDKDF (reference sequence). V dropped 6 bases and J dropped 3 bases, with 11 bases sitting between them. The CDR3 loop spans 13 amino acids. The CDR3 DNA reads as TGTGCCACCAGTCGTGGGGGGAAAGAGACCCAGTACTTC. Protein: CATSRGGKETQYF.

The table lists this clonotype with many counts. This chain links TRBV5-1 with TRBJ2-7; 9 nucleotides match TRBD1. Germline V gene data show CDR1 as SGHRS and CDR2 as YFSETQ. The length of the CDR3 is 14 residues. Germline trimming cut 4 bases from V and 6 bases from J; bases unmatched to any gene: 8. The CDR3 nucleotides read TGCGCCAGCAGCCCCGGGACAGGGCGGATCGAGCAGTACTTC. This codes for CASSPGTGRIEQYF.

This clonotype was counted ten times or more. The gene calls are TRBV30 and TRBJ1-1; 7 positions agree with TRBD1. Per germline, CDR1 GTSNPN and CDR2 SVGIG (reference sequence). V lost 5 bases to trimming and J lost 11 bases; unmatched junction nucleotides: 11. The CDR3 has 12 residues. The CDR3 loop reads CAWGPRQGTAFF. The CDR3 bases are TGTGCCTGGGGACCTAGACAGGGAACGGCTTTCTTT. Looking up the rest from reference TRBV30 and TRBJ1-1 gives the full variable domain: SQTIHQWPATLVQPVGSPLSLECTVEGTSNPNLYWYRQAAGRGLQLLFYSVGIGQISSEVPQNLSASRPQDRQFILSSKKLLLSDSGFYLCAWGPRQGTAFFGQGTRLTVV.

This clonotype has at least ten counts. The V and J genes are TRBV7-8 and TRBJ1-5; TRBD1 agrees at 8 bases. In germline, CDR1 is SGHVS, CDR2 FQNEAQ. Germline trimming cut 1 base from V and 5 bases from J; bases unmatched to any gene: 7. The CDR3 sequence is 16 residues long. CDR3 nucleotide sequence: TGTGCCAGCAGCTTAGATACAGGGGGGTACGATCAGCCCCAGCATTTT. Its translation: CASSLDTGGYDQPQHF.

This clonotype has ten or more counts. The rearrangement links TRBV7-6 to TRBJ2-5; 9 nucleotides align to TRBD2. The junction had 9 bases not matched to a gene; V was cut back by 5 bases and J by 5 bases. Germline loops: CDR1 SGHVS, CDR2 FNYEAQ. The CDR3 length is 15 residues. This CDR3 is CASSRGRGRVETQYF. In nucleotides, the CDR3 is TGTGCCAGCAGCCGAGGACGCGGGAGGGTTGAGACCCAGTACTTC.

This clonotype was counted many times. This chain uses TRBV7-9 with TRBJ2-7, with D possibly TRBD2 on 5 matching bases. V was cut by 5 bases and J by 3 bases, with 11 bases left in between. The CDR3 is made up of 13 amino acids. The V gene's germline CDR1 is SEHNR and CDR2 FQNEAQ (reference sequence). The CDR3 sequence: CASSRSGSYEQYF. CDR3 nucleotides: TGTGCCAGCAGCCGCAGCGGCAGCTACGAGCAGTACTTC.